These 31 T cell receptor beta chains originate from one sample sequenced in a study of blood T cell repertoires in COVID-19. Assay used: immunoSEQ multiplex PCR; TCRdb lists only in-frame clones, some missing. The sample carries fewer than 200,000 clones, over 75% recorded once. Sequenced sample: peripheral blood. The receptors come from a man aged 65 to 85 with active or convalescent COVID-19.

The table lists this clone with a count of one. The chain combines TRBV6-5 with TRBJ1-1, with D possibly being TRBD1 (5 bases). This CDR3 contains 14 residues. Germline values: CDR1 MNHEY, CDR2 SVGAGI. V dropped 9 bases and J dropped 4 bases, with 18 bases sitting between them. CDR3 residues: CASSFGGQGTEAFF. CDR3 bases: TGTGCCAGTTCCTTCGGGGGTCAGGGCACTGAAGCTTTCTTT.

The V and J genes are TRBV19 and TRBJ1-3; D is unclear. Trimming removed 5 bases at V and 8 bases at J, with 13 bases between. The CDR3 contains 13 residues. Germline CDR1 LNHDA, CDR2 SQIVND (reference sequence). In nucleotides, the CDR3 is TGTGCCAGTAGTGAAAAGACGGGGTACACCATATATTTT. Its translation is CASSEKTGYTIYF. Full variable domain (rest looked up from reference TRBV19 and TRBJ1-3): DGGITQSPKYLFRKEGQNVTLSCEQNLNHDAMYWYRQDPGQGLRLIYYSQIVNDFQKGDIAEGYSVSREKKESFPLTVTSAQKNPTAFYLCASSEKTGYTIYFGEGSWLTVV.

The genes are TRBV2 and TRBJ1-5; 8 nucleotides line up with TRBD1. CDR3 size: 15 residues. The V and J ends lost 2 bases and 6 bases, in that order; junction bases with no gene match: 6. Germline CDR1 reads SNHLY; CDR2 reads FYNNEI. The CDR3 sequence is CASSERAGGGQPQHF. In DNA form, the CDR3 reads TGTGCCAGCAGTGAACGGGCAGGGGGCGGTCAGCCCCAGCATTTT.

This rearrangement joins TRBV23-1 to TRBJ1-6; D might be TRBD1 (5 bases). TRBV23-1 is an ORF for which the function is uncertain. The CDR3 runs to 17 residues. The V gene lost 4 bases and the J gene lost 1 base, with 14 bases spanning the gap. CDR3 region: CASSPISGKSYNSPLHF. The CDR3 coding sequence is TGCGCCAGCAGTCCTATCTCAGGGAAATCCTATAATTCACCCCTCCACTTT.

This CDR3 is CASSYSILAGVVEQYF. The DNA of the CDR3 is TGTGCCAGCAGTTACTCGATTCTAGCGGGAGTGGTCGAGCAGTACTTC. This chain joins TRBV6-5 and TRBJ2-7, with 10 bases fitting TRBD2. Germline CDR1 MNHEY, CDR2 SVGAGI. The CDR3 runs to 16 residues. The V gene end was trimmed by 0 bases and the J gene end by 6 bases; junction bases not matched to a gene: 8.

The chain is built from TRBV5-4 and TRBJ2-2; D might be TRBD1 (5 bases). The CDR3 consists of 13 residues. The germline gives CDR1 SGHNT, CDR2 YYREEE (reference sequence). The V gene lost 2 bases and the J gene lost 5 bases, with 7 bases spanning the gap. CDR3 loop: CASSFWTTGELFF. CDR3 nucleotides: TGTGCCAGCAGCTTCTGGACAACCGGGGAGCTGTTTTTT.

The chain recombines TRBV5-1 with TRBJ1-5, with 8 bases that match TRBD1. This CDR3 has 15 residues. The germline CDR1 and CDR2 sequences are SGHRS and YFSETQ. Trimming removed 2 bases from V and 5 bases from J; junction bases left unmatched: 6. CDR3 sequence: CASSFSGQGDQPQHF. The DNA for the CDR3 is TGCGCCAGCAGCTTCTCCGGACAGGGAGATCAGCCCCAGCATTTT.

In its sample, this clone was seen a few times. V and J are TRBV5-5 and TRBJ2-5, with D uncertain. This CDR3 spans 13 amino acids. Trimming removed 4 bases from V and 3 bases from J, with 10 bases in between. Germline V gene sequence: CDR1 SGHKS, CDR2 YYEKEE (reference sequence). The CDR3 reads CASSPTREETQYF. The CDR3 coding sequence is TGTGCCAGCAGCCCCACGAGAGAAGAGACCCAGTACTTC.

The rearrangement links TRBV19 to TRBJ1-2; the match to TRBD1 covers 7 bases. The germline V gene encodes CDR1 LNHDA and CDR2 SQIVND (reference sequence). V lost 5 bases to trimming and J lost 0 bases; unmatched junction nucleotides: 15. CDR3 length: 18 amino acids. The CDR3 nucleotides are TGTGCCAGTAGTCCCCAGGGGGAACTCGCAGGAGCTAACTATGGCTACACCTTC. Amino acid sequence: CASSPQGELAGANYGYTF.

The CDR3: CASSRTGDQPQHF. Here the CDR3 DNA reads TGTGCCAGTAGTCGAACAGGGGATCAGCCCCAGCATTTT. V and J are TRBV19 and TRBJ1-5, with 7 bases matching TRBD1. CDR1 LNHDA and CDR2 SQIVND come from the germline V gene (reference sequence). The CDR3 is made up of 13 amino acids. J was trimmed by 5 bases and V by 5 bases; bases with no gene match: 3.

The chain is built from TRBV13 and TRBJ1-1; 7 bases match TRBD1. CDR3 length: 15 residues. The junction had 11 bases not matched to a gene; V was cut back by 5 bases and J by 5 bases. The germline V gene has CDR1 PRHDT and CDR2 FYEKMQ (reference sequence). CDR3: CASSPRQGGGTEAFF. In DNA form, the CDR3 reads TGTGCCAGCAGCCCCCGACAGGGCGGTGGAACTGAAGCTTTCTTT.

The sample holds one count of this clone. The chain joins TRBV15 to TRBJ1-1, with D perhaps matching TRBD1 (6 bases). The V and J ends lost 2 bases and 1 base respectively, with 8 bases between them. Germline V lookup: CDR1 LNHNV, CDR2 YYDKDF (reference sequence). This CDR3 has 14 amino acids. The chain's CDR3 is CATSRKGQNTEAFF. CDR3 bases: TGTGCCACCAGCAGAAAGGGACAGAACACTGAAGCTTTCTTT.

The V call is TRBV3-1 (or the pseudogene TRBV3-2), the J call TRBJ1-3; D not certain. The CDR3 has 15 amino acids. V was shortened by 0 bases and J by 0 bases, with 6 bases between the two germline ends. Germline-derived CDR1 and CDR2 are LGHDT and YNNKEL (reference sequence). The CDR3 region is CASSQERFSGNTIYF. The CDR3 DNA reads TGTGCCAGCAGCCAAGAACGGTTCTCTGGAAACACCATATATTTT.

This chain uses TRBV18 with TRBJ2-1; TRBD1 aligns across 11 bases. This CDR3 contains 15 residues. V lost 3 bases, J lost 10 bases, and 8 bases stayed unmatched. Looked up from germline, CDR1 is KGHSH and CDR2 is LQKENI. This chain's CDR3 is CASSPGTGGSGEQFF. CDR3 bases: TGTGCCAGCTCACCTGGGACAGGGGGTAGTGGCGAGCAGTTCTTC.

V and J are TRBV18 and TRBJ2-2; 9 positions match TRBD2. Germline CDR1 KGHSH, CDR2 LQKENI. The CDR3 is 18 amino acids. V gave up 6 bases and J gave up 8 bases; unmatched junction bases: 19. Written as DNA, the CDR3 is TGTGCCAGCTCCAAAACCACACCAGCGGGAGGCATCAGTGGGGAGCTGTTTTTT. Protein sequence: CASSKTTPAGGISGELFF.

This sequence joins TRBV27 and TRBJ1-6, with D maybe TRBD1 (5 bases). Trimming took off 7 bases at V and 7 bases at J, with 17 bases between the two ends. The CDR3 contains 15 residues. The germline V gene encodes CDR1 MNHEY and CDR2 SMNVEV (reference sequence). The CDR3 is CASTLGGSRNSPLHF. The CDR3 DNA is TGTGCCAGCACGCTTGGGGGGTCGAGGAATTCACCCCTCCACTTT.

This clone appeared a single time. CDR3 in DNA: TGTGCCTGGACAGCCCTACCGGCGGACACTGAAGCTTTCTTT. This translates into CAWTALPADTEAFF. V is TRBV30 and J is TRBJ1-1; D unresolved. This CDR3 is 14 amino acids long. Trimming took 4 bases from V and 3 from J, leaving 15 bases between them. Germline V gene sequence: CDR1 GTSNPN, CDR2 SVGIG (reference sequence).

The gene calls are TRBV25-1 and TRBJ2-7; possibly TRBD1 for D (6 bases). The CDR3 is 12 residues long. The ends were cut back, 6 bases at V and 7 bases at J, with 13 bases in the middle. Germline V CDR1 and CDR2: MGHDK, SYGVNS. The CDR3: CASRTQGGEQYF. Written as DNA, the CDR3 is TGTGCCAGCAGAACACAGGGTGGGGAGCAGTACTTC.

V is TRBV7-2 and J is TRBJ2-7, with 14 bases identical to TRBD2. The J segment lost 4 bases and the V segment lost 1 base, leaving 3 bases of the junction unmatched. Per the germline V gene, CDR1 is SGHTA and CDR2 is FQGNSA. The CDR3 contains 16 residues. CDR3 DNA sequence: TGTGCCAGCAGCTTAGGGGGGACTAGCGGGGGTTACGAGCAGTACTTC. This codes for CASSLGGTSGGYEQYF. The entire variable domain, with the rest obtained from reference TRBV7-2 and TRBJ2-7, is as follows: GAGVSQSPSNKVTEKGKDVELRCDPISGHTALYWYRQSLGQGLEFLIYFQGNSAPDKSGLPSDRFSAERTGGSVSTLTIQRTQQEDSAVYLCASSLGGTSGGYEQYFGPGTRLTVT.

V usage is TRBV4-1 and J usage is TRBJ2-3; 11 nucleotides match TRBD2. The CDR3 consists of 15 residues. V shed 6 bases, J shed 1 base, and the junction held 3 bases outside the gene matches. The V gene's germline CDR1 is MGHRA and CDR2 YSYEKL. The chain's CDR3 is CASRLSGRGTDTQYF. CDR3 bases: TGCGCCAGCAGACTTAGCGGGAGGGGCACAGATACGCAGTATTTT.

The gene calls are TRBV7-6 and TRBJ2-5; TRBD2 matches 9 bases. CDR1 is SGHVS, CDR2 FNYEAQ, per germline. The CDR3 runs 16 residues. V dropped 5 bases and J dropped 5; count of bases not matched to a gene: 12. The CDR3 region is CASSPGVLAGSETQYF. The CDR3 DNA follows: TGTGCCAGCAGCCCAGGGGTACTAGCGGGTTCTGAGACCCAGTACTTC.

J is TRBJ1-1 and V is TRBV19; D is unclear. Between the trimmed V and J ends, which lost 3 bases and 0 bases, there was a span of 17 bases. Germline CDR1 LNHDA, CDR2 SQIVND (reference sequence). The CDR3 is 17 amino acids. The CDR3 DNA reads TGTGCCAGTAGTATGCGGGTCGGTTCGGGCATGAACACTGAAGCTTTCTTT. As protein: CASSMRVGSGMNTEAFF. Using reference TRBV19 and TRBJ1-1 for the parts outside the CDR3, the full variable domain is DGGITQSPKYLFRKEGQNVTLSCEQNLNHDAMYWYRQDPGQGLRLIYYSQIVNDFQKGDIAEGYSVSREKKESFPLTVTSAQKNPTAFYLCASSMRVGSGMNTEAFFGQGTRLTVV.

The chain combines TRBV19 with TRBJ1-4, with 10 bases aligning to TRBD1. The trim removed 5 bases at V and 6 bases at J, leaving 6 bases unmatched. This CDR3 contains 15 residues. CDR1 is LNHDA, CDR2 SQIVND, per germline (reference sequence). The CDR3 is CASSFRTGGDEKLFF. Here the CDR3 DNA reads TGTGCCAGTAGTTTCCGGACAGGGGGAGATGAAAAACTGTTTTTT.

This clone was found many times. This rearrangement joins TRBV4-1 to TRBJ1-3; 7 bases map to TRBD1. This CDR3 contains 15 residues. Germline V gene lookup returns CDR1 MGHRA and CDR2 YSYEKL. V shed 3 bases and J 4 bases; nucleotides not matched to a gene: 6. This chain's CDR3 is CASSQGRDSGNTIYF. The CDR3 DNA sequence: TGCGCCAGCAGCCAGGGACGGGACAGCGGAAACACCATATATTTT.

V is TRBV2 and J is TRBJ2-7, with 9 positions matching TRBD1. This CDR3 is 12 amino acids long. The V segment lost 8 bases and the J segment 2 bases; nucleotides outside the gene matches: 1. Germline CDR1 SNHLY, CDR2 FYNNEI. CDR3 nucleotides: TGTGCCAGCCGGGACAGGGCCTACGAGCAGTACTTC. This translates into CASRDRAYEQYF.

CDR3 residues: CASSGGLQGGNQPQHF. CDR3 sequence (DNA): TGTGCCAGTAGTGGGGGCCTCCAGGGGGGCAATCAGCCCCAGCATTTT. V gene TRBV19 combines with J gene TRBJ1-5; TRBD1 agrees at 7 bases. This CDR3 comprises 16 residues. The V segment lost 5 bases and the J segment 2 bases; nucleotides outside the gene matches: 9. The germline V gene has CDR1 LNHDA and CDR2 SQIVND (reference sequence).

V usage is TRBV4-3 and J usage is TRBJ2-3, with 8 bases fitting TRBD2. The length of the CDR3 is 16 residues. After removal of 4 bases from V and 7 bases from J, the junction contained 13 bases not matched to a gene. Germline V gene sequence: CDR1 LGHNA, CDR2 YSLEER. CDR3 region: CASSPMVGTSSYTQYF. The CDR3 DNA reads TGCGCCAGCAGCCCAATGGTTGGGACTAGTTCGTATACGCAGTATTTT.

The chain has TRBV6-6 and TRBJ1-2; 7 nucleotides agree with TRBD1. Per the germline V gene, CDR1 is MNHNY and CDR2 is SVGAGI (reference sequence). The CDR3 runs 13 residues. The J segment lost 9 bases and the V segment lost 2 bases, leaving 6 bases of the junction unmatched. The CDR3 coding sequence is TGTGCCAGCAGTTACGCCGCACAGGGGAGCTACACCTTC. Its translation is CASSYAAQGSYTF.

The CDR3 DNA follows: TGCGCCAGCAGCTCTGGACAGGGTCTGGTGAAGGAAAAACTGTTTTTT. It codes for CASSSGQGLVKEKLFF. This sequence joins TRBV10-1 and TRBJ1-4; 8 bases agree with TRBD1. Germline lookup yields CDR1 WNHNN and CDR2 SYGVQD (reference sequence). This CDR3 has 16 residues. The junction had 14 bases not matched to a gene; V was cut back by 6 bases and J by 8 bases.

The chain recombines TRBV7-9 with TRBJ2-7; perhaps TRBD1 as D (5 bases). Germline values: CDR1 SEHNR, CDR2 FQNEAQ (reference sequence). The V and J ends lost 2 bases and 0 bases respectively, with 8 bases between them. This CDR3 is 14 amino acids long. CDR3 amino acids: CASSLQGSSYEQYF. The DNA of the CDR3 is TGTGCCAGCAGCTTACAGGGTAGCTCCTACGAGCAGTACTTC.

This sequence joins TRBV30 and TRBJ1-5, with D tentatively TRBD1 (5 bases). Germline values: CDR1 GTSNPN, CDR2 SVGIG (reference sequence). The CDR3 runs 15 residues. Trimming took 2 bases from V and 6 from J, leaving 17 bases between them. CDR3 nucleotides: TGTGCCTGGAGTCTCCAGGGTGGTACGAGTCAGCCCCAGCATTTT. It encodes CAWSLQGGTSQPQHF. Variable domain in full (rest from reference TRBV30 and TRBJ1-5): SQTIHQWPATLVQPVGSPLSLECTVEGTSNPNLYWYRQAAGRGLQLLFYSVGIGQISSEVPQNLSASRPQDRQFILSSKKLLLSDSGFYLCAWSLQGGTSQPQHFGDGTRLSIL.